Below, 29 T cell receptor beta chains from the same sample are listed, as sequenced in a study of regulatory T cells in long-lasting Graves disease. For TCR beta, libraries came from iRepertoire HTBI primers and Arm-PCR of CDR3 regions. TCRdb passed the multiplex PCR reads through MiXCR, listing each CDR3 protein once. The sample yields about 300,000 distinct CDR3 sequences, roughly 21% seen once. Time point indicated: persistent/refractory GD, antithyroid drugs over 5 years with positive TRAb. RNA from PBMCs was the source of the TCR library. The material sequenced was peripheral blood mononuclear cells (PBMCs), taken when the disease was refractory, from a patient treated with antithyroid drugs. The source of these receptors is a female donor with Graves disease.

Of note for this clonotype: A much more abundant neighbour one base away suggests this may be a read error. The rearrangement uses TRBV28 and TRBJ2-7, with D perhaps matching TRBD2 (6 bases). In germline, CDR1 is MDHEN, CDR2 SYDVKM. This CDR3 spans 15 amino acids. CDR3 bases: TGTGCCAACAGTTTAGTAGGGACTGGGGTCTACGAGCAGTACTTC. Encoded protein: CANSLVGTGVYEQYF.

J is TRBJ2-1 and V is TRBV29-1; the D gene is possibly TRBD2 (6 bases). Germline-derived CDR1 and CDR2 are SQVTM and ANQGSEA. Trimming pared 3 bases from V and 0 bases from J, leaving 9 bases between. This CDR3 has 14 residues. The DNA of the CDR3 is TGCAGCGTTGACCGGGGGAGCTCCTACAATGAGCAGTTCTTC. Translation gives CSVDRGSSYNEQFF.

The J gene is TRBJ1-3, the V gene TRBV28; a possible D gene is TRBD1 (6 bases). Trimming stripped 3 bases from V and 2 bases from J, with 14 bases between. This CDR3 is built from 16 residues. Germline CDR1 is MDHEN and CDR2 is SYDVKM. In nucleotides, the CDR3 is TGTGCCAGCAGTTTCTTTGGGGGCACAGCTGGAAACACCATATATTTT. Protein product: CASSFFGGTAGNTIYF.

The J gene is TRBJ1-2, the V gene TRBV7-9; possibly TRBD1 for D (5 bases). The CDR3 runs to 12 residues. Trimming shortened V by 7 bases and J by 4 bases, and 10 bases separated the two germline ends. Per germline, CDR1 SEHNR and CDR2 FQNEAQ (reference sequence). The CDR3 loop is CASTEGSYGYTF. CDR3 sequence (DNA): TGTGCCAGCACCGAGGGGAGCTATGGCTACACCTTC.

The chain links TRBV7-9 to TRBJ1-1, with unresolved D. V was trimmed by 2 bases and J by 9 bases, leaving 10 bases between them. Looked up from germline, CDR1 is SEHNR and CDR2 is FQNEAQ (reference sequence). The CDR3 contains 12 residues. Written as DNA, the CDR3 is TGTGCCAGCAGCTTAAAGTTAAACCAAGCTTTCTTT. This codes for CASSLKLNQAFF.

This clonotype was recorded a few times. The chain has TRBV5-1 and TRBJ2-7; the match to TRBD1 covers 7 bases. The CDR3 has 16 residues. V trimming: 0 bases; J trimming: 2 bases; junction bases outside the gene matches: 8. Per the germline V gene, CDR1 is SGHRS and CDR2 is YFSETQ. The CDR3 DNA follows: TGCGCCAGCAGCTTGGCGGAAACAGGGGCTCCCTACGAGCAGTACTTC. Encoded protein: CASSLAETGAPYEQYF. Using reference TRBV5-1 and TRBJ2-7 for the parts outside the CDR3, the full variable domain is KAGVTQTPRYLIKTRGQQVTLSCSPISGHRSVSWYQQTPGQGLQFLFEYFSETQRNKGNFPGRFSGRQFSNSRSEMNVSTLELGDSALYLCASSLAETGAPYEQYFGPGTRLTVT.

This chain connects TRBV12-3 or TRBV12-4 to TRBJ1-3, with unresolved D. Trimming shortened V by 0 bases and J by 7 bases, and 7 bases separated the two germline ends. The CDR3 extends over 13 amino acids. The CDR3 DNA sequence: TGTGCCAGCAGTTTAGCGAGTAGTAACACCATATATTTT. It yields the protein CASSLASSNTIYF.

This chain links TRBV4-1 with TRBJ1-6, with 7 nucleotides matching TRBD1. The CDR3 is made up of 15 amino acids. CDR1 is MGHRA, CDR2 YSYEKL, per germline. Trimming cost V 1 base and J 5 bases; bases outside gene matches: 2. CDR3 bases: TGCGCCAGCAGCCAAGCACAGGGGCATAATTCACCCCTCCACTTT. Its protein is CASSQAQGHNSPLHF.

CDR3 loop: CASNGGAHPEEQYF. Here the CDR3 DNA reads TGTGCCAGCAACGGAGGCGCCCATCCGGAAGAGCAGTACTTC. The chain links TRBV6-2 or TRBV6-3 to TRBJ2-7; possibly TRBD2 for D (5 bases). This CDR3 comprises 14 residues. Germline-derived CDR1 and CDR2 are MNHEY and SVGEGT. Trimming removed 7 bases at V and 7 bases at J, with 20 bases between.

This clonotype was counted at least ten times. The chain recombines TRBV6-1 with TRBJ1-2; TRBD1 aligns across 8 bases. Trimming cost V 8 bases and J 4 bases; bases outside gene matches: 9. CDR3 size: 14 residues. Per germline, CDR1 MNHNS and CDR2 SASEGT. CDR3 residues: CASHQGADGYGYTF. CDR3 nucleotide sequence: TGTGCCAGCCATCAGGGGGCGGATGGCTATGGCTACACCTTC.

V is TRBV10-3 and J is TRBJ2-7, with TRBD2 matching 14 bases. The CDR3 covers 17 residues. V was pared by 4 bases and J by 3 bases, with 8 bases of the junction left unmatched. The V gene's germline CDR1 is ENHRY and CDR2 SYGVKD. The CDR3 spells CAISGAGTSGSIYEQYF. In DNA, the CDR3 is TGTGCCATCAGTGGCGCCGGGACTAGCGGGAGTATCTACGAGCAGTACTTC.

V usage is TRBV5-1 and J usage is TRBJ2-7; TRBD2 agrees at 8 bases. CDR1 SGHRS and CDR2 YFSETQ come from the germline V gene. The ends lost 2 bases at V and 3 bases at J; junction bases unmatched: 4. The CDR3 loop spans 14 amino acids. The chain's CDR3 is CASSFFGTSYEQYF. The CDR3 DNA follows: TGCGCCAGCAGCTTTTTTGGGACTAGCTACGAGCAGTACTTC.

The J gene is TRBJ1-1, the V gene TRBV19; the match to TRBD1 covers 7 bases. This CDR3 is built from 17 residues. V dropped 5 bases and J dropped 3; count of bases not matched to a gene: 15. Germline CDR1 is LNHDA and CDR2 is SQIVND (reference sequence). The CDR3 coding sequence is TGTGCCAGTAGTCGGACCAGACAGGGCAAGGGCTACACTGAAGCTTTCTTT. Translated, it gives CASSRTRQGKGYTEAFF.

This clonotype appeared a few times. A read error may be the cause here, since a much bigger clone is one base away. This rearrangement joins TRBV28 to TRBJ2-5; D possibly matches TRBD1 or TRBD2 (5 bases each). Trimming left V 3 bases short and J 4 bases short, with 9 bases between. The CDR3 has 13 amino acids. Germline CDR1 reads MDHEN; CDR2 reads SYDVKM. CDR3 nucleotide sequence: TGTGCCAGCAGTTTGAGGGGAACAGAGACCCAGTACTTC. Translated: CASSLRGTETQYF.

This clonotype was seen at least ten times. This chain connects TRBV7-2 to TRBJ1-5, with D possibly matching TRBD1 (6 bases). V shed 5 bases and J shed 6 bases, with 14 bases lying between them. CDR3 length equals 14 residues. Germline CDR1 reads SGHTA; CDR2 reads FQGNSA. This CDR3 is CASSEQGMGQPQHF. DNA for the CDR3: TGTGCCAGCAGCGAACAGGGTATGGGTCAGCCCCAGCATTTT.

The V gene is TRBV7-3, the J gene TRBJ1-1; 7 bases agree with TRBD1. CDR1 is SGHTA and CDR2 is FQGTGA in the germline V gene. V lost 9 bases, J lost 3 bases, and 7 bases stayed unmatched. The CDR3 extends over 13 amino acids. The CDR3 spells CASKDRADTEAFF. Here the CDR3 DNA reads TGTGCCAGTAAAGACAGGGCTGACACTGAAGCTTTCTTT. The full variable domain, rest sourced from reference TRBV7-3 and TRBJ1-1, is GAGVSQTPSNKVTEKGKYVELRCDPISGHTALYWYRQSLGQGPEFLIYFQGTGAADDSGLPNDRFFAVRPEGSVSTLKIQRTERGDSAVYLCASKDRADTEAFFGQGTRLTVV.

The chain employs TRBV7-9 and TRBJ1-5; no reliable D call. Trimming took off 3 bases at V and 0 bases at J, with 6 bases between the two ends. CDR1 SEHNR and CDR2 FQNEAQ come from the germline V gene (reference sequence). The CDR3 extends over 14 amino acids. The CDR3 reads CASSFGYSNQPQHF. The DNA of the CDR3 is TGTGCCAGCAGCTTCGGTTATAGCAATCAGCCCCAGCATTTT.

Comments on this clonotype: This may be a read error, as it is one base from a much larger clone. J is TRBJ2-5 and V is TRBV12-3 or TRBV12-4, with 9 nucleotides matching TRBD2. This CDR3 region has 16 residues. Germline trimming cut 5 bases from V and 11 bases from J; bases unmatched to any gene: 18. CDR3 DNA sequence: TGTGCCAGCAGTCCCGAGGGAGCGGGAGGATCCAATGAGCAGTACTTC. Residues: CASSPEGAGGSNEQYF.

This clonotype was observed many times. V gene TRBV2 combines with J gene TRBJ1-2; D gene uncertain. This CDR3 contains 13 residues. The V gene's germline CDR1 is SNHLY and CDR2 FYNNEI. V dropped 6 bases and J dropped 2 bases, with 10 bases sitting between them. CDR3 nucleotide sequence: TGTGCCAGCAGCGCTGACGGAAACTATGGCTACACCTTC. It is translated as CASSADGNYGYTF.

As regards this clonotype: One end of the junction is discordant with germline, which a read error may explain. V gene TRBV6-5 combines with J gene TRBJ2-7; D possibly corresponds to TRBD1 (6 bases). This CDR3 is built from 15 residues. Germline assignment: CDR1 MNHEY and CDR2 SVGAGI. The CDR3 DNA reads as TGTGCCGGCAGTTACCCCTCCGAAGGGGGCTACGAGCAGTACTTC. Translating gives CAGSYPSEGGYEQYF.

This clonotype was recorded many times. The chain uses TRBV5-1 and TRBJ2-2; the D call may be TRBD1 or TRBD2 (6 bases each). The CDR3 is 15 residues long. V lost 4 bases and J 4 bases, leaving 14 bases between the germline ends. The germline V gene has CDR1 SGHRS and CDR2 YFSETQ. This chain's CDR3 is CASSETGGSTGELFF. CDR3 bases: TGCGCCAGCAGCGAGACAGGAGGGAGCACCGGGGAGCTGTTTTTT. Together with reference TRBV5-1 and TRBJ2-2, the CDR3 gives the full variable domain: KAGVTQTPRYLIKTRGQQVTLSCSPISGHRSVSWYQQTPGQGLQFLFEYFSETQRNKGNFPGRFSGRQFSNSRSEMNVSTLELGDSALYLCASSETGGSTGELFFGEGSRLTVL.

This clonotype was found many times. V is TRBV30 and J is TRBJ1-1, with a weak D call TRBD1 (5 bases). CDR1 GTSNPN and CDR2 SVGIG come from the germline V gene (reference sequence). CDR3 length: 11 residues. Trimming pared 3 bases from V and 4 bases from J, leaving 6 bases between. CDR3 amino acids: CAWSDSTEAFF. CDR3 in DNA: TGTGCCTGGAGCGACAGCACTGAAGCTTTCTTT.

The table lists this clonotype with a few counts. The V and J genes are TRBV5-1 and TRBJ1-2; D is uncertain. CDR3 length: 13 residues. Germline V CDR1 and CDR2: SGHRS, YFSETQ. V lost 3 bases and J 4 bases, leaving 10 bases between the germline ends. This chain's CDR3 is CASSSIGFYGYTF. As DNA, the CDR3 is TGCGCCAGCAGCTCCATAGGATTCTATGGCTACACCTTC.

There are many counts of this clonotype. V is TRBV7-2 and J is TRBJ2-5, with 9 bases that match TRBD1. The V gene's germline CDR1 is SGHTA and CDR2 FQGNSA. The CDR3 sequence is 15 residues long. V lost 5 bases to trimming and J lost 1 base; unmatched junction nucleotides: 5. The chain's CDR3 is CASSLGQGSQETQYF. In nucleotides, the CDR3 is TGTGCCAGCAGCCTCGGACAGGGGAGCCAAGAGACCCAGTACTTC.

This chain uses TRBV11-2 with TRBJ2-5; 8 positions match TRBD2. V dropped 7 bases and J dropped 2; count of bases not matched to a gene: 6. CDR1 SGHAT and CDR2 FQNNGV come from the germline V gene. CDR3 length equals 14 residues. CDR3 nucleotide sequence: TGTGCCAGCACCACTAGCGGAGATCAAGAGACCCAGTACTTC. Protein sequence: CASTTSGDQETQYF.

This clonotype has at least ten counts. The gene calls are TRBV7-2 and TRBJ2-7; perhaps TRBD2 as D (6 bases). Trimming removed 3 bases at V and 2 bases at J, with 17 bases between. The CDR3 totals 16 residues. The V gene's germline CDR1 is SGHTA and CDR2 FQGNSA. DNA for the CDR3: TGTGCCAGCAGCTTTGGCACGGGACTCGGAACCTACGAGCAGTACTTC. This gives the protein CASSFGTGLGTYEQYF.

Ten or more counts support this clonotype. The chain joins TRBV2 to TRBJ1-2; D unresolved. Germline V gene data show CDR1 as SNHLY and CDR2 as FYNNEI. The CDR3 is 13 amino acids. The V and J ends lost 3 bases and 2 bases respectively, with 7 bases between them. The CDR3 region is CASSDQRNYGYTF. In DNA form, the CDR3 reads TGTGCCAGCAGTGATCAGAGAAACTATGGCTACACCTTC.

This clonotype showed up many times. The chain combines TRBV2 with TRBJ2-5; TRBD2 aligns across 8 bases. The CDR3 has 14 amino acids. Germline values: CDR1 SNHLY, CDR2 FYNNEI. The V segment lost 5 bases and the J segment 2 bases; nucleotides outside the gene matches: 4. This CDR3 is CASSTLAVQETQYF. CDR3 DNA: TGTGCCAGCAGTACACTAGCGGTACAAGAGACCCAGTACTTC.

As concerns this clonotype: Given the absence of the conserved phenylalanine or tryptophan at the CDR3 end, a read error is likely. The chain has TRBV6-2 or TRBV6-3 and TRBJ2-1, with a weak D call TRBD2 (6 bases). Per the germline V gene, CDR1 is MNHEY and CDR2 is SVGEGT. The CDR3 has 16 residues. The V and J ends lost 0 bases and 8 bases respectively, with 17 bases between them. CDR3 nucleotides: TGTGCCAGCAGTTACTCTAGGGACTCTACGGCGCATGAGCAGTTCTCC. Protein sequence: CASSYSRDSTAHEQFS.